These T cell receptor beta chains were read from a single sample in a study of blood T cells in healthy people across ages. TCRdb itself ran the 5' RACE reads through MiXCR, one entry per CDR3 protein. The sample has about 720,000 distinct CDR3 sequences; roughly 20% are singletons. The sample taken for sequencing was blood. These receptor sequences come from a man between 65 and 80 years old in good health. Both conserved end residues are part of each CDR3. D genes are given only for firm matches. The size of a clone is reported for some rows only, either as once, few or many, or as a class for expanded clones.

clone size | D gene | J gene | V gene | CDR3 DNA | CDR3 protein
few | TRBD1 | TRBJ1-5 | TRBV20-1 | TGCAGTGCTAGTGAAGCACAGGGGCGTCAGCCCCAGCATTTT | CSASEAQGRQPQHF
- | - | TRBJ2-1 | TRBV10-3 | TGTGCCATCAGTGAGTCAGGCCGAGGGAATGAGCAGTTCTTC | CAISESGRGNEQFF
- | TRBD2 | TRBJ2-2 | TRBV14 | TGTGCCAGCAGCCCTACTAGCGGGGTCACCGGGGAGCTGTTTTTT | CASSPTSGVTGELFF
few | - | TRBJ2-7 | TRBV25-1 | TGTGCCAGCAGTGACTCTGGCCTCTCCTACGAGCAGTACTTC | CASSDSGLSYEQYF
many | TRBD2 | TRBJ2-1 | TRBV12-3/TRBV12-4 | TGTGCCAGCAGTTTAGAGGGCGGGGGGGCCTTAAATGAGCAGTTCTTC | CASSLEGGGALNEQFF
few | TRBD2 | TRBJ2-1 | TRBV18 | TGTGCCAGCTCACCAATATTACTAGCGGGGTACTACAATGAGCAGTTCTTC | CASSPILLAGYYNEQFF
- | - | TRBJ1-1 | TRBV29-1 | TGCAGCGCTGGCGGGGGCCCCAACACTGAAGCTTTCTTT | CSAGGGPNTEAFF
many | TRBD2 | TRBJ2-1 | TRBV29-1 | TGCAGCGTTGAAGATCAAGCGGGAGGGCCGACTGTAGGCAATGAGCAGTTCTTC | CSVEDQAGGPTVGNEQFF
few | TRBD2 | TRBJ2-1 | TRBV6-1 | TGTGCCAGCAGGGCGCGGATTTTAAGTAGCGGGAGTACCAATGAGCAGTTCTTC | CASRARILSSGSTNEQFF
- | TRBD1 | TRBJ1-4 | TRBV12-5 | TGTGCTAGTGGTTTGATCCTGACAGGGTTAGCGGAAAAACTGTTTTTT | CASGLILTGLAEKLFF
- | - | TRBJ2-1 | TRBV7-9 | TGTGCCAGCAGCGGCGACGGGCGGGGCTCCTACAATGAGCAGTTCTTC | CASSGDGRGSYNEQFF
- | - | TRBJ2-3 | TRBV20-1 | TGCAGTGCTAGCGGGGTCTCAGATACGCAGTATTTT | CSASGVSDTQYF
few | - | TRBJ1-5 | TRBV5-6 | TGTGCCAGCAGCTGGCAGCAGGGCAGCAATCAGCCCCAGCATTTT | CASSWQQGSNQPQHF
few | - | TRBJ1-4 | TRBV12-3/TRBV12-4 | TGTGCCAGCAGTGTATGGCCGACTGGGGAAAAACTGTTTTTT | CASSVWPTGEKLFF
- | TRBD2 | TRBJ2-5 | TRBV10-3 | TGTGCCATCAGGGGGACTAGCGGGCAAGGGACCCAGTACTTC | CAIRGTSGQGTQYF
- | - | TRBJ1-1 | TRBV10-3 | TGTGCCATCAGAACAGGCATGAACACTGAAGCTTTCTTT | CAIRTGMNTEAFF
- | TRBD1 | TRBJ2-7 | TRBV10-3 | TGTGCCATCAGGTCAGGGGGCGACGAGCAGTACTTC | CAIRSGGDEQYF
many | TRBD2 | TRBJ2-1 | TRBV29-1 | TGCAGCGTTGAGTTTAGCGGGAGACGGTATGAGCAGTTCTTC | CSVEFSGRRYEQFF
- | - | TRBJ1-2 | TRBV18 | TGTGCCAGCTCACCAAACAGCGACTATGGCTACACCTTC | CASSPNSDYGYTF
- | TRBD2 | TRBJ2-5 | TRBV29-1 | TGCAGCTTGGGTAGCGGGAGGCGAGAGACCCAGTGCTTC | CSLGSGRRETQCF
few | - | TRBJ1-3 | TRBV30 | TGTGCCTGGAGTGTAGCCGGGGGGAGAGGAAACACCATATATTTT | CAWSVAGGRGNTIYF
few | - | TRBJ2-2 | TRBV7-2 | TGTGCCAGCAGCTTAGGCAGGGCCGGGGAGCTGTTTTTT | CASSLGRAGELFF
- | - | TRBJ1-1 | TRBV5-1 | TGCGCCAGCAGCCACTCCGCGGGGCAAAACACTGAAGCTTTCTTT | CASSHSAGQNTEAFF
few | TRBD1 | TRBJ2-7 | TRBV25-1 | TGTGCCAGCAGTGCGGACAGGGACGAGCAGTACTTC | CASSADRDEQYF
- | - | TRBJ2-3 | TRBV6-5 | TGTGCCAGCAGGAGGGGCGCTGCCTCGGGAGATACGCAGTATTTT | CASRRGAASGDTQYF
- | TRBD2 | TRBJ2-3 | TRBV7-2 | TGTGCCAGCAGCTTAGGGGTTAGCGGGTCTAGCACAGATACGCAGTATTTT | CASSLGVSGSSTDTQYF
- | TRBD2 | TRBJ2-6 | TRBV3-1 | TGTGCCAGCAGCCAAGTGGCGGGGGGATCCGGGGCCAACGTCCTGACTTTC | CASSQVAGGSGANVLTF
few | - | TRBJ2-7 | TRBV29-1 | TGCAGCGTTGAATTACAGGGACCGACCTACGAGCAGTACTTC | CSVELQGPTYEQYF
- | - | TRBJ2-3 | TRBV18 | TGTGCCAGCTCAAAATGGTCGGGCATCACAGATACGCAGTATTTT | CASSKWSGITDTQYF
many | - | TRBJ1-2 | TRBV7-6 | TGTGCCAGCAGCTTGGGGGCTGTCTATGGCTACACCTTC | CASSLGAVYGYTF
many | - | TRBJ2-1 | TRBV5-5 | TGTGCCAGCAGCTTGGTCCCAGGAGATAACAATGAGCAGTTCTTC | CASSLVPGDNNEQFF
few | TRBD1 | TRBJ2-1 | TRBV4-2 | TGTGCCAGCAGCCAAGTGAGTCAGGGGGACAATGAGCAGTTCTTC | CASSQVSQGDNEQFF
- | TRBD2 | TRBJ2-1 | TRBV5-6 | TGTGCCAGCACTAATTGGGGACTAGCGAACTACAATGAGCAGTTCTTC | CASTNWGLANYNEQFF
few | - | TRBJ1-2 | TRBV6-5 | TGTGCCAGTCATTCGGGACTTCGCTATGGCTACACCTTC | CASHSGLRYGYTF
- | - | TRBJ2-1 | TRBV7-2 | TGTGCCAGCAGCTCTACGCTGATTTACAATGAGCAGTTCTTC | CASSSTLIYNEQFF
few | TRBD2 | TRBJ2-4 | TRBV11-2 | TGTGCCGGCAGCACTAGCGGGGTAGACATTCAGTACTTC | CAGSTSGVDIQYF
- | TRBD2 | TRBJ2-7 | TRBV12-3/TRBV12-4 | TGTGCCAGCAGTCCGGAGGGGACTAGCGGCCTATACGAGCAGTACTTC | CASSPEGTSGLYEQYF
few | - | TRBJ2-1 | TRBV11-3 | TGTGCCAGCAGCACCGACAGGTACCACAATGAGCAGTTCTTC | CASSTDRYHNEQFF
- | - | TRBJ1-1 | TRBV7-9 | TGTGCCAGCAGCTTAGGGGGCGGCAGAAAAGCTTTCTTT | CASSLGGGRKAFF
- | TRBD1 | TRBJ1-6 | TRBV7-9 | TGTGCCAGCAGCTTAGTTCAGGCAGGGGGATCACCCCTCCACTTT | CASSLVQAGGSPLHF
- | - | TRBJ2-3 | TRBV5-1 | TGCGCCAGCAGCTCTACAGGTTCGGGAGATACGCAGTATTTT | CASSSTGSGDTQYF
few | - | TRBJ1-4 | TRBV12-5 | TGTGCTAGTGGTCCCGGCCTACAGGGAAAGGGAAAACTGTTTTTT | CASGPGLQGKGKLFF
- | TRBD2 | TRBJ2-1 | TRBV3-1 | TGTGCCAGCAGCAGCCAAGGGACCCTAGCGGGACACAATGAGCAGTTCTTC | CASSSQGTLAGHNEQFF
- | TRBD2 | TRBJ2-1 | TRBV7-2 | TGTGCCAGCAGCTTATTGAGTAGCGGGAACGAGCAGTTCTTC | CASSLLSSGNEQFF
- | TRBD1 | TRBJ2-7 | TRBV28 | TGTGCCAGCAGTTTGACCGGGACAGGGTGGGGTCGTTCCTCCACCTACGAGCAGTACTTC | CASSLTGTGWGRSSTYEQYF
few | TRBD2 | TRBJ2-2 | TRBV5-1 | TGCGCCAGCAGCTTGGCCCTTGCGGGAGAAGCCGGGGAGCTGTTTTTT | CASSLALAGEAGELFF
- | - | TRBJ2-1 | TRBV5-1 | TGCGCCAGCAGCTCTCAAGGGGAATACAATGAGCAGTTCTTC | CASSSQGEYNEQFF
- | TRBD1 | TRBJ2-7 | TRBV10-3 | TGTGCCACCAGACAGGGGAACCCCTACGAGCAGTACTTC | CATRQGNPYEQYF
- | TRBD1 | TRBJ1-1 | TRBV11-2 | TGTGCCAGCAGTAACAGGGGAGACACTGAAGCTTTCTTT | CASSNRGDTEAFF
few | - | TRBJ1-2 | TRBV20-1 | TGCAGTGCTAGAGTCGCAGGGGCGAGGGGCTACACCTTC | CSARVAGARGYTF
- | - | TRBJ1-2 | TRBV7-8 | TGTGCCAGCAGCTTTATCGGAGTAGCTAACTATGGCTACACCTTC | CASSFIGVANYGYTF
- | - | TRBJ1-1 | TRBV12-3/TRBV12-4 | TGTGCCAGCAGAGGGAAAAACATGAACACTGAAGCTTTCTTT | CASRGKNMNTEAFF
- | TRBD2 | TRBJ2-5 | TRBV27 | TGTGCCAGCAGAAGTTTACGTAGCGGGAACCAAGAGACCCAGTACTTC | CASRSLRSGNQETQYF
few | TRBD2 | TRBJ2-2 | TRBV5-1 | TGCGCCAGCAGCTTGGTGGCTAGCGGGAGAGAGCTGTTTTTT | CASSLVASGRELFF
- | TRBD1 | TRBJ2-7 | TRBV6-1 | TGTGCCAGCAGTGAATCCAGGGGGCGCAGCTCCTACGAGCAGTACTTC | CASSESRGRSSYEQYF
few | - | TRBJ1-1 | TRBV12-3/TRBV12-4 | TGTGCCAGCAGGGCGACAGGAGCGAACACTGAAGCTTTCTTT | CASRATGANTEAFF